These T cell receptor beta chains were read from a single sample in a study of blood T cell repertoires in COVID-19. Libraries were prepared by immunoSEQ multiplex PCR; TCRdb keeps only in-frame clonotypes and omits some of them. The repertoire holds approximately 210,000 clones, over 75% seen once, with 4.5% to 5.5% in the top ten. The sample comprised peripheral blood. These receptors were collected from a middle-aged woman with acute or convalescent COVID-19. CDR3s include the opening cysteine and the closing phenylalanine or tryptophan. D genes are given only for firm matches.

D gene | V gene | CDR3 protein
. | TRBV29-1 | CSVAWETAGELFF
. | TRBV5-1 | CASSFKETQYF
. | TRBV7-9 | CASSLGRRFYTF
. | TRBV5-4 | CASSLNTEAFF
. | TRBV27 | CASRTENYGYTF
TRBD1 | TRBV5-1 | CASSRDRDRGYTEAFF
. | TRBV7-3 | CASSSEGSDTQYF
. | TRBV5-1 | CASSFGGTNTGELFF
. | TRBV15 | CATSRDRFQETQYF
. | TRBV6-5 | CASSNDYSPETQYF
TRBD1 | TRBV6-5 | CASRFIWTGDYGYTF
. | TRBV2 | CASSVPGATKNIQYF
. | TRBV19 | CASSIGGGVGDTQYF
TRBD1 | TRBV2 | CASSDLNRGGTQYF
. | TRBV28 | CASSLSGRGYTEAFF
. | TRBV5-1 | CASSLGWASTEAFF
. | TRBV4-1 | CASSQDLFWGQGTEAFF
TRBD1 | TRBV11-2 | CASSFRGQGEKLFF
TRBD1 | TRBV4-1 | CASSQEWTGGRTGELFF
TRBD2 | TRBV18 | CASSPPPLLAGARDTQYF
TRBD1 | TRBV5-1 | CASSRDGQGGINTIYF
TRBD1 | TRBV28 | CASSSGTGAPVGGYTF
TRBD1 | TRBV18 | CASSPAGTGNSPLHF
. | TRBV18 | CASSPAEGANEKLFF
. | TRBV6-6 | CASSYGRAQMRGYTF
. | TRBV7-9 | CASSLAQGEAHGYTF
TRBD1 | TRBV7-2 | CASSSQGEANTEAFF
. | TRBV3-1/TRBV3-2 | CASSPQVNYGYTF
. | TRBV5-4 | CASSLVGGMNTEAFF
. | TRBV12-3/TRBV12-4 | CASSEHSGNTIYF
TRBD1 | TRBV28 | CASSFLSDREAFF
TRBD1 | TRBV24-1 | CATSDGTGATNYGYTF
. | TRBV24-1 | CATSDVAVTQYF
TRBD1 | TRBV5-5 | CATAKGATNEKLFF
TRBD1 | TRBV5-1 | CASSLVPGTGLSGNTIYF